Shown below are 20 T cell receptor beta chains from a single sample sequenced in a study of blood T cell repertoires in COVID-19 (dated by TCRdb to about 2020). The library came from the immunoSEQ multiplex PCR assay. Not all clones reach the TCRdb copy of this immuneACCESS table, which keeps in-frame sequences only. Checked studies attribute under half of the gap to unresolved V genes and leave the rest unexplained. The sample table contains hundreds of thousands of clones; only one count was recorded for more than 75% of them. The ten largest account for approximately 1.5% of the sample. The sequenced sample consisted of peripheral blood. Source of these receptors: a woman aged 40 to 50 who had recovered from COVID-19.

This chain joins TRBV5-6 and TRBJ1-2; TRBD1 might be the D (5 bases). The CDR3 sequence is 12 residues long. Germline-derived CDR1 and CDR2 are SGHDT and YYEEEE. V lost 6 bases and J 8 bases, leaving 14 bases between the germline ends. DNA of the CDR3: TGTGCCAGCACCATGGGGGGGTCCGGCTACACCTTC. This sequence encodes CASTMGGSGYTF.

The rearrangement uses TRBV4-3 and TRBJ2-7; D remains ambiguous. This CDR3 is 14 amino acids long. Between the trimmed V and J ends, which lost 0 bases and 1 base, there was a span of 7 bases. Germline loops: CDR1 LGHNA, CDR2 YSLEER. In DNA form, the CDR3 reads TGCGCCAGCAGCCAAGATCTTGTGTCCTACGAGCAGTACTTC. Translation: CASSQDLVSYEQYF.

This clone was counted only a few times. The gene calls are TRBV29-1 and TRBJ1-3; D gene uncertain. This CDR3 spans 14 amino acids. Germline CDR1 is SQVTM and CDR2 is ANQGSEA. V lost 6 bases and J 0 bases, leaving 12 bases between the germline ends. Here the CDR3 DNA reads TGCAGCGTCCGTCCAAACTACTCTGGAAACACCATATATTTT. Translating gives CSVRPNYSGNTIYF.

J is TRBJ2-1 and V is TRBV15; D possibly corresponds to TRBD2 (5 bases). The CDR3 is 13 residues long. V shed 6 bases and J shed 2 bases, with 8 bases lying between them. The germline CDR1 and CDR2 sequences are LNHNV and YYDKDF (reference sequence). In DNA form, the CDR3 reads TGTGCCACCAGTCGGGGAACCTACAATGAGCAGTTCTTC. It encodes CATSRGTYNEQFF.

Details on this clone: One end of the junction does not line up with germline, which may come from a read error. This chain joins TRBV9 and TRBJ1-1; the match to TRBD1 covers 10 bases. CDR1 SGDLS and CDR2 YYNGEE come from the germline V gene. The CDR3 loop spans 14 amino acids. The CDR3 loop is CAGSETGGASEAFF. The CDR3 DNA is TGTGCCGGCAGCGAGACAGGGGGCGCGTCTGAAGCTTTCTTT.

This chain uses TRBV27 with TRBJ2-2; TRBD1 matches 9 bases. J lost 3 bases, V lost 10 bases, and 12 bases had no gene match. CDR1 and CDR2 (germline): MNHEY, SMNVEV (reference sequence). CDR3 size: 16 residues. Here the CDR3 DNA reads TGTGCCACCACCGGGACAGGGTATAGGGACACCGGGGAGCTGTTTTTT. Translation: CATTGTGYRDTGELFF.

This clone appeared a single time. The identical CDR3 is also encoded by other nucleotide sequences in the sample. This chain joins TRBV20-1 and TRBJ2-5; D remains unclear. V was clipped by 2 bases and J by 5 bases, with 6 bases between them. The CDR3 spans 11 residues. In germline, CDR1 is DFQATT, CDR2 SNEGSKA (reference sequence). This CDR3 reads CSARPLETQYF. The CDR3 bases are TGCAGTGCTAGACCCCTCGAGACCCAGTACTTC.

This clone was detected once. In DNA form, the CDR3 reads TGTGCCAGCAGCTTAGCTACAGGCAACACTGAAGCTTTCTTT. The encoded protein is CASSLATGNTEAFF. The V call is TRBV7-2, the J call TRBJ1-1; weak D call: TRBD1 (5 bases). The CDR3 is made up of 14 amino acids. Germline values: CDR1 SGHTA, CDR2 FQGNSA. The V and J ends lost 0 bases and 2 bases respectively, with 7 bases between them.

The chain couples TRBV7-2 to TRBJ1-3; D is possibly TRBD1 (6 bases). The V gene lost 8 bases and the J gene lost 6 bases, with 17 bases spanning the gap. Per germline, CDR1 SGHTA and CDR2 FQGNSA. The CDR3 extends over 14 amino acids. As DNA, the CDR3 is TGTGCCAGCCTTCCAGGGGAGTCGGCAAACACCATATATTTT. Translation: CASLPGESANTIYF.

The genes are TRBV18 and TRBJ1-3; possible D gene TRBD1, 5 bases. The germline gives CDR1 KGHSH, CDR2 LQKENI. This CDR3 has 16 amino acids. V was shortened by 3 bases and J by 0 bases, with 12 bases between the two germline ends. The CDR3 is CASSPPGLSSGNTIYF. CDR3 DNA sequence: TGTGCCAGCTCACCGCCGGGACTGAGCTCTGGAAACACCATATATTTT.

The V call is TRBV30, the J call TRBJ2-5; possible D gene TRBD1, 6 bases. The V gene's germline CDR1 is GTSNPN and CDR2 SVGIG (reference sequence). The ends were cut back, 4 bases at V and 5 bases at J, with 23 bases in the middle. This CDR3 region has 16 residues. CDR3 residues: CAWTPPPLTGMETQYF. The CDR3 nucleotides read TGTGCCTGGACTCCCCCCCCGTTGACAGGAATGGAGACCCAGTACTTC.

The V gene is TRBV5-1, the J gene TRBJ1-4; D is ambiguous. V was cut by 4 bases and J by 6 bases, with 10 bases left in between. From germline, CDR1 is SGHRS and CDR2 YFSETQ. This CDR3 is built from 13 residues. In DNA, the CDR3 is TGCGCCAGCAGCCTCAATACAGATGAAAAACTGTTTTTT. This translates into CASSLNTDEKLFF.

This clone was detected only once. The gene calls are TRBV5-6 and TRBJ2-3; a weak D match, TRBD2 (6 bases). V lost 1 base to trimming and J lost 1 base, with 16 bases between them. The CDR3 consists of 17 residues. Germline V gene data show CDR1 as SGHDT and CDR2 as YYEEEE. The CDR3 bases are TGTGCCAGCAGCTTGAGTTCGGCGGGGTGGGGCACAGATACGCAGTATTTT. Residues: CASSLSSAGWGTDTQYF.

The genes are TRBV6-6 and TRBJ1-1; maybe TRBD1 (5 bases). Trimming pared 6 bases from V and 3 bases from J, leaving 11 bases between. Per the germline V gene, CDR1 is MNHNY and CDR2 is SVGAGI (reference sequence). The CDR3 loop spans 13 amino acids. The CDR3 loop reads CASRGRVDTEAFF. The CDR3, as DNA: TGTGCCAGCAGGGGCAGGGTGGACACTGAAGCTTTCTTT.

This clone has a single count. V gene TRBV3-1 (or the pseudogene TRBV3-2) combines with J gene TRBJ1-1; no clear D gene. V lost 0 bases, J lost 4 bases, and 15 bases lay in between. The CDR3 is made up of 16 amino acids. Germline V lookup: CDR1 LGHDT, CDR2 YNNKEL (reference sequence). The CDR3 loop reads CASSQELRGYSTEAFF. Written as DNA, the CDR3 is TGTGCCAGCAGCCAAGAATTGCGGGGTTATAGCACTGAAGCTTTCTTT.

This chain connects TRBV3-1 (or the pseudogene TRBV3-2) to TRBJ2-6, with D perhaps TRBD1 (5 bases). CDR3 length: 18 residues. Per germline, CDR1 LGHDT and CDR2 YNNKEL (reference sequence). Trimming stripped 7 bases from V and 0 bases from J, with 19 bases between. Here the CDR3 DNA reads TGTGCCAGCAACCCGATGGACAATATATGCTCTGGGGCCAACGTCCTGACTTTC. Translating gives CASNPMDNICSGANVLTF.

The chain employs TRBV19 and TRBJ1-1, with TRBD1 matching over 7 bases. The CDR3 extends over 13 amino acids. The V segment lost 8 bases and the J segment 4 bases; nucleotides outside the gene matches: 7. Germline-derived CDR1 and CDR2 are LNHDA and SQIVND (reference sequence). CDR3 DNA: TGTGCCAGTGCCGACACAGGGGTCACTGAAGCTTTCTTT. This translates into CASADTGVTEAFF.

This chain uses TRBV29-1 with TRBJ1-2, with TRBD1 as a possible D gene (6 bases). CDR1 is SQVTM, CDR2 ANQGSEA, per germline. Trimming left V 7 bases short and J 1 base short, with 13 bases between. This CDR3 contains 13 residues. The chain's CDR3 is CSAGTQNNYGYTF. The DNA for the CDR3 is TGCAGCGCCGGGACACAGAATAACTATGGCTACACCTTC.

This chain connects TRBV19 to TRBJ2-2, with D possibly being TRBD2 (7 bases). CDR1 is LNHDA, CDR2 SQIVND, per germline (reference sequence). CDR3 length: 15 residues. The V end lost 9 bases, the J end lost 3 bases, and 17 bases lay between the germline ends. The CDR3 nucleotides are TGTGCCAGCCGCCGACGGGGGGCGGACACCGGGGAGCTGTTTTTT. It is translated as CASRRRGADTGELFF.

This clone was seen only once. The chain joins TRBV29-1 to TRBJ1-2, with D possibly TRBD1 on 5 matching bases. The V gene's germline CDR1 is SQVTM and CDR2 ANQGSEA. Trimming pared 0 bases from V and 6 bases from J, leaving 11 bases between. There are 13 residues in the CDR3. The CDR3 coding sequence is TGCAGCGTTGAAGAAGGTGGCAGGGATGGCTACACCTTC. Protein product: CSVEEGGRDGYTF.